The clone carrying this T cell receptor (beta chain) was recorded a few times. The sample originates from a study of shared T cell receptors in the human thymus. Data came from immunoSEQ multiplex PCR; TCRdb stores just in-frame clones and leaves some out. The table records 500,000 to 550,000 clones, around 78% of them present only once. These data are also associated with another study on human thymus T cells. As that report states: What appeared biased in thymic and blood repertoires was the usage of V and J genes.

Sequenced sample: thymocytes. The TCR was taken from a boy younger than two with a congenital heart defect.

CDR3 amino acids: CASSATPGQGGNEQFF. The CDR3 coding sequence is TGCGCCAGCAGCGCTACGCCGGGACAGGGAGGCAATGAGCAGTTCTTC. This rearrangement joins TRBV5-1 to TRBJ2-1; 9 bases agree with TRBD1. The CDR3 consists of 16 residues. The V gene's germline CDR1 is SGHRS and CDR2 YFSETQ. The V gene end was trimmed by 4 bases and the J gene end by 6 bases; junction bases not matched to a gene: 11.